This T cell receptor beta chain was found in a study of T cells in Graves' hyperthyroidism and ophthalmopathy. Findings and caveats of the study: Blood shared most expanded thyroid clonotypes above 0.001.

This clonotype came up many times. The antigen remains unidentified. Researchers took RNA transcripts and amplified the TCR beta CDR3 regions from them. HTBI primers were employed in a first-round RT-PCR of the TCR CDR3. TCRdb recomputed calls from the multiplex PCR reads with MiXCR, one row per CDR3 protein. The sample lists around 300,000 distinct CDR3 sequences; roughly 13% were seen once. The V gene's germline CDR1 is SNHLY and CDR2 FYNNEI. V gave up 4 bases and J gave up 5 bases; unmatched junction bases: 4. This CDR3 region has 13 residues. The source material was blood. The genes are TRBV2 and TRBJ2-5; TRBD2 matches at 7 bases. This receptor was obtained from a woman in her 30s with Graves' hyperthyroidism that later progressed to Graves' ophthalmopathy. The DNA for the CDR3 is TGTGCCAGCAGTGCGGGGAGGGTGGAGACCCAGTACTTC. It encodes CASSAGRVETQYF. Full variable domain (rest looked up from reference TRBV2 and TRBJ2-5): EPEVTQTPSHQVTQMGQEVILRCVPISNHLYFYWYRQILGQKVEFLVSFYNNEISEKSEIFDDQFSVERPDGSNFTLKIRSTKLEDSAMYFCASSAGRVETQYFGPGTRLLVL.